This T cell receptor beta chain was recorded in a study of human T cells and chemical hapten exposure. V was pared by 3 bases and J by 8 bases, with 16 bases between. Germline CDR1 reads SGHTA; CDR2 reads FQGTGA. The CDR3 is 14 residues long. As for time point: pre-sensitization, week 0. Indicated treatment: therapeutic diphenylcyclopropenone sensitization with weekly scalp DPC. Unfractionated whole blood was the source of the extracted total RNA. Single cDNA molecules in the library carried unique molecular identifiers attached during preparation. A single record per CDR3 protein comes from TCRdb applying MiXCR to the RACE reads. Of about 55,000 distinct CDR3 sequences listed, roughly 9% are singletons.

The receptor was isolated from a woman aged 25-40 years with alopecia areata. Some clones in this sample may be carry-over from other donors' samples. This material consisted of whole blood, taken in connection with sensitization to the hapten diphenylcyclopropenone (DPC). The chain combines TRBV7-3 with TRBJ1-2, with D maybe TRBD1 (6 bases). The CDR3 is CASSFRLGGHGYTF. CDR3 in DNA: TGTGCCAGCAGCTTCCGATTAGGGGGGCACGGCTACACCTTC.